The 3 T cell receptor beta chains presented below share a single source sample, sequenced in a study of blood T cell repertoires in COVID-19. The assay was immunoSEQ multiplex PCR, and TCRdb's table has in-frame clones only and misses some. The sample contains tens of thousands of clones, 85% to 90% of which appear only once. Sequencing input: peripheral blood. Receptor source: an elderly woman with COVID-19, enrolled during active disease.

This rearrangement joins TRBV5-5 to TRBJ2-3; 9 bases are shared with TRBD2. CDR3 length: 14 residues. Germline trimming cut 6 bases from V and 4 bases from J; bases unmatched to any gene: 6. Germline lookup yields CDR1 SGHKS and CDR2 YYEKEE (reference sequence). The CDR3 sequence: CASTNSGGSDTQYF. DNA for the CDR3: TGTGCCAGCACCAATAGCGGGGGCTCAGATACGCAGTATTTT.

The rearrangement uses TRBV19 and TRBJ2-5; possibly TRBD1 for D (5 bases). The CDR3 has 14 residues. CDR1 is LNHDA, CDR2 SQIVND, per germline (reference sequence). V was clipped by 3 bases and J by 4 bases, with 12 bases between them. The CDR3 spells CASSIQGGRETQYF. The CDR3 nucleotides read TGTGCCAGTAGTATCCAGGGCGGACGAGAGACCCAGTACTTC.

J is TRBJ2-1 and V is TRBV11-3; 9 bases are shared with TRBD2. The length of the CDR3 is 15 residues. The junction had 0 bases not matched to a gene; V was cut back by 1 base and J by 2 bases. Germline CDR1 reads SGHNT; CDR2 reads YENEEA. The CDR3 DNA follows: TGTGCCAGCAGCTTAGGCGGGGGGGCCTACAATGAGCAGTTCTTC. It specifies CASSLGGGAYNEQFF.